This T cell receptor (beta chain) emerged from a study of blood T cell repertoires in COVID-19. Study at large: Italy, Spain and the United States were the sources of the convalescent and acute COVID-19 samples.

Per the germline V gene, CDR1 is SQVTM and CDR2 is ANQGSEA. This CDR3 has 12 residues. Trimming shortened V by 4 bases and J by 4 bases, and 11 bases separated the two germline ends. Per the original data handling: It was from reference gene primer amplification that nucleated cell counts were estimated. Some clones are missing from TCRdb's copy, which holds only in-frame ones; the method was immunoSEQ multiplex PCR. V and J calls and clone size are as listed in that table; D and trimming were resolved from the DNA. The sample consists of about 200,000 clones, 70% to 90% of them appearing once. The clonotype was recovered from a woman of 80 years or more with acute or convalescent COVID-19. What was sequenced was peripheral blood. The rearrangement links TRBV29-1 to TRBJ2-7, with TRBD1 as a possible D gene (5 bases). This chain's CDR3 is CSVGTLSYEQYF. CDR3 nucleotide sequence: TGCAGCGTTGGGACACTTTCTTACGAGCAGTACTTC.